The source of this TCR beta chain is a study of PD-1 blockade in classical Hodgkin lymphoma. A remark on this clone: As yet, its antigen is unknown.

Study observations and caveats: Patients newly diagnosed and complete responders had comparable baseline diversity. The study reported lower baseline TCR diversity in newly diagnosed patients than in healthy donors.

Produced via immunoSEQ multiplex PCR; TCRdb's table is partial and in-frame only. This repertoire shows roughly 100,000 clones, around 80% found once; its top ten account for about 9.4%. Germline CDR1 is SGHNT and CDR2 is YYREEE (reference sequence). The CDR3 runs to 12 residues. J gave up 13 bases and V 4 bases, and 7 bases lay outside the gene matches. As for time point: cycle 4 day 1 (C4D1), after 6 weeks of nivolumab. Relapses following autologous stem cell transplantation were seen in all patients, with brentuximab vedotin exposure varying. Classification of best responses gave complete response, partial response or progressive disease.

The receptor comes from a human donor with classical Hodgkin lymphoma. The chain uses TRBV5-4 and TRBJ1-4; 7 bases match TRBD1. Specimen: peripheral blood mononuclear cells (PBMCs), collected before the fourth cycle of nivolumab. The CDR3 DNA follows: TGTGCCAGCAGCCTCTACAGGGGATCACTGTTTTTT. Translating gives CASSLYRGSLFF.